The entry below describes one T cell receptor beta chain. A single base separates this from a much larger clone, so it may be a read error. This record comes from a study of T-cell memory formation after mild COVID-19. Employing constant-segment primers, 5'RACE generated TCR alpha and TCR beta cDNA libraries bearing sample barcodes and UMIs. Each CDR3 protein gets one entry after TCRdb re-called the 5' RACE reads with MiXCR. The sample has about 600,000 distinct CDR3 sequences, roughly 22% seen once. This CDR3 is built from 14 residues. Germline V CDR1 and CDR2: DFQATT, SNEGSKA (reference sequence). Trimming removed 2 bases from V and 8 bases from J; junction bases left unmatched: 8.

Sequenced input: PBMCs or a T cell subset sorted from them (not recorded which). The chain links TRBV20-1 to TRBJ1-2; 10 nucleotides agree with TRBD1. The clonotype comes from an adult woman who had mild COVID-19 (a few samples of this study predate the infection). Cell type and time point are not known. The CDR3 region has the DNA TGCAGTGCTAGATCCTGGACAGGGGGTTTAGGCTACACCTTC. It codes for CSARSWTGGLGYTF.